What follows describes a single T cell receptor beta chain. Its antigen is still unknown. TCR beta cDNA libraries had unique molecular identifiers. TCRdb analysed the PCR reads with MiXCR anew, one entry per CDR3 protein. The sample lists hundreds of thousands of distinct CDR3 sequences, 44% occurring once. This sample is part of a study of post-analysis software for immune sequencing data. The trim removed 5 bases at V and 4 bases at J, leaving 17 bases unmatched. The CDR3 spans 18 residues. Regarding the study as a whole: Several TRBV segments were more frequent in patients than controls; TRBV5-6, TRBV5-1 and TRBV20-1 belonged to this group.

V usage is TRBV12-3 or TRBV12-4 and J usage is TRBJ2-7; 10 nucleotides align to TRBD2. The receptor comes from a girl aged 5-17 years with multiple sclerosis. The source material was blood. Here the CDR3 DNA reads TGTGCCAGCAGTACCAGAAGAGCCACTAGCGGGACCCTTTACGAGCAGTACTTC. Amino acid sequence: CASSTRRATSGTLYEQYF.